This T cell receptor (beta chain) was observed in a study of somatic mutations in T cells in chronic GVHD (TCRdb year 2020). This clone was observed a few times. Its antigen remains unidentified. No much larger clonotype is one base removed from it; base qualities were not supplied. CDR1 is given as MNHNY and CDR2 as SVGAGI, both from the germline V gene (reference sequence). V is cut by 5 bases and J by 6 bases, and the space between the germline ends is 6 bases. The CDR3 runs 11 residues from the cysteine to the phenylalanine. Solely the CDR3 DNA is kept, with 33 bases framed from the first base. Isolated genomic DNA was used for TCRbeta deep sequencing. The immunoSEQ assay, provided as a commercial service, was used for TCRbeta CDR3 sequencing and initial data processing. As for the original processing: IMGT was used to annotate V, D, J genes, while reads were demultiplexed, adapter and primer sequences were stripped out, and similar clones were merged through frequency-ratio clustering. The table comes from immuneACCESS by way of TCRdb, which keeps in-frame sequences with V and J called. Part of the clones is missing from these tables; in studies checked, under half for an unresolved V gene and the rest for unknown reasons. V and J calls and clone size are those listed in that table; D and trimming were worked out from the DNA. This sample is represented by around 13,000 clones; around 82% of them were singletons. In total, the top ten clones hold less than 40% of the sample.

For sorting, staining was done with anti-CD3, anti-CD4, anti-CD8 and a Vbeta20 antibody from the IOTest Beta Mark kit on a FACSAria III, reaching purity above 97%. Mononuclear cells were isolated by Ficoll-Paque PLUS density gradient centrifugation from peripheral blood that had been collected in sodium heparin tubes. Before TCRbeta deep sequencing, the CD4+ Vbeta20+, CD4+ Vbeta20-, and CD8+ T cell fractions were FACS-sorted. The TCR originated in a male patient between 45 and 59 years old with chronic graft-versus-host disease. Once a transplant has taken place, some T cells may be donor derived. The sequenced sample consisted of Vbeta20-negative CD4+ T cells from blood. This specimen's cell subset or site label, per the study, means: CD4+ T cells sorted as TCR Vbeta20 negative by flow cytometry. The chain employs TRBV6-6 and TRBJ2-3, with no confident D gene call. The DNA is TGTGCCAGCAGTACCCGGGATACGCAGTATTTT. Its protein reads: CASSTRDTQYF.